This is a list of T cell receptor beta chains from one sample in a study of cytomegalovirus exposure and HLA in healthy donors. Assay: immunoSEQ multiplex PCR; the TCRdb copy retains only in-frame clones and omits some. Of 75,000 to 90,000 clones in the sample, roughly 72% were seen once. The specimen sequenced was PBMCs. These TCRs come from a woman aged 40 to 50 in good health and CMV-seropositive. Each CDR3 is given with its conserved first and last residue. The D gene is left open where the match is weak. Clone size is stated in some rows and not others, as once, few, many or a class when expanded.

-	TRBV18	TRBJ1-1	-	CASSPSESSAREAFF	TGTGCCAGCTCTCCAAGCGAAAGCAGCGCCCGTGAAGCTTTCTTT
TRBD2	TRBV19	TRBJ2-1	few	CASSIVTSGRGEQFF	TGTGCCAGTAGTATAGTGACTAGCGGGAGAGGAGAGCAGTTCTTC
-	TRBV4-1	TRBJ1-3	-	CASSQEGQGSISGNTIYF	TGCGCCAGCAGCCAAGAGGGTCAGGGGTCGATATCTGGAAACACCATATATTTT
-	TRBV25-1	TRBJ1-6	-	CASSEYSGSPLHF	TGTGCCAGCAGTGAATATTCCGGTTCACCCCTCCACTTT
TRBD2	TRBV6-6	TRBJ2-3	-	CASSPRTSGTDTQYF	TGTGCCAGCAGTCCCCGGACTAGCGGCACAGATACGCAGTATTTT
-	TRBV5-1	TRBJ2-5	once	CASSANAGTEETQYF	TGCGCCAGCAGCGCGAATGCCGGGACTGAAGAGACCCAGTACTTC
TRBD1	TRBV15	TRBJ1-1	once	CATRPGQGEAFF	TGTGCCACCAGACCAGGACAGGGTGAAGCTTTCTTT
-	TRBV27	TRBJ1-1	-	CASSFRTDRTEAFF	TGTGCCAGCAGTTTTCGGACAGACAGAACTGAAGCCTTCTTT
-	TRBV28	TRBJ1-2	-	CASSLNGDYTF	TGTGCCAGCAGTCTCAACGGGGACTACACCTTC
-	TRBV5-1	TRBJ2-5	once	CASSQYQETQYF	TGCGCCAGCAGCCAGTACCAAGAGACCCAGTACTTC
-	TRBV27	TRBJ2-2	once	CASSFSLGGIGELFF	TGTGCCAGCAGTTTTTCGTTAGGAGGTATCGGGGAGCTGTTTTTT
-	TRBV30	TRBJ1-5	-	CACGRGSNQPQHF	TGTGCCTGCGGACGGGGGTCCAATCAGCCCCAGCATTTT
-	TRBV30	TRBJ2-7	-	CAWSGRDFSYEQYF	TGTGCCTGGTCCGGCCGGGACTTCTCCTACGAGCAGTACTTC
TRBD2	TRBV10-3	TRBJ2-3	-	CAISSGGVGDTQYF	TGTGCCATCAGCAGCGGGGGCGTGGGGGATACGCAGTATTTT
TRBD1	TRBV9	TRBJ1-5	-	CASSVGQASNQPQHF	TGTGCCAGCAGCGTGGGACAGGCTAGCAATCAGCCCCAGCATTTT
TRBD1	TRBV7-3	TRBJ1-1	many	CASSAGGAGTEAFF	TGTGCCAGCAGTGCAGGGGGCGCCGGCACTGAAGCTTTCTTT